This T cell receptor beta chain emerged from a study of shared clonotypes between healthy human individuals. Naive CD8 cells, CD45RO-negative and positively selected for CCR7, excluded terminally differentiated effector memory CD45RA+ cells. The CDR3 covers 13 residues. The V gene end was trimmed by 6 bases and the J gene end by 4 bases; junction bases not matched to a gene: 3. Per the germline V gene, CDR1 is SNHLY and CDR2 is FYNNEI. Clones were read by immunoSEQ multiplex PCR, and TCRdb kept only the in-frame ones, dropping some. The sample records some 2,100,000 clones, about 92% being singletons.

Sequences were obtained from naive CD8+ T cells from PBMCs. The J gene is TRBJ2-7, the V gene TRBV2; 10 nucleotides align to TRBD2. The TCR originated in a man between 18 and 29 years old in good health. Some clones in this sample may be carry-over from other donors' samples. The CDR3, as DNA: TGTGCCAGCAGGTGGACTAGCGGATACGAGCAGTACTTC. This sequence encodes CASRWTSGYEQYF.